This T cell receptor (beta chain) is from a study of T cells after yellow fever vaccination. TCRdb re-derived calls from the 5' RACE reads in MiXCR, one entry per CDR3 protein. The sample holds 450,000 to 550,000 distinct CDR3 sequences, less than 20% seen once. Germline values: CDR1 SGHNT, CDR2 YYREEE (reference sequence). The CDR3 totals 15 residues. V dropped 2 bases and J dropped 8 bases, with 17 bases sitting between them. The sequence derives from a man under 40 who received the YFV17D yellow fever vaccine. This specimen was PBMCs, taken 15 days after the yellow fever booster vaccination. The chain carries TRBV5-4 and TRBJ2-1; D is unclear. This CDR3 is CASSLPATSWDEQFF. The CDR3, as DNA: TGTGCCAGCAGCTTACCCGCTACCAGTTGGGATGAGCAGTTCTTC. Looking up the rest from reference TRBV5-4 and TRBJ2-1 gives the full variable domain: ETGVTQSPTHLIKTRGQQVTLRCSSQSGHNTVSWYQQALGQGPQFIFQYYREEENGRGNFPPRFSGLQFPNYSSELNVNALELDDSALYLCASSLPATSWDEQFFGPGTRLTVL.